The source of this T cell receptor beta chain is a study of T cells in Graves' hyperthyroidism and ophthalmopathy. The germline CDR1 and CDR2 sequences are DFQATT and SNEGSKA (reference sequence). Germline trimming cut 3 bases from V and 10 bases from J; bases unmatched to any gene: 13. CDR3 size: 16 residues. TCR beta CDR3 regions were amplified from RNA. Researchers ran a first-round RT-PCR on the TCR CDR3 using the HTBI primer set. Each CDR3 protein gets one entry after TCRdb re-called the multiplex PCR reads with MiXCR. The sample lists some 740,000 distinct CDR3 sequences; 14% were seen once. Source material: blood. This TCR was sampled from a woman in her late teens or twenties with Graves' hyperthyroidism. The rearrangement uses TRBV20-1 and TRBJ2-1; 12 bases line up with TRBD2. CDR3 residues: CSARVTSGRGYGEQFF. CDR3 DNA: TGCAGTGCTAGGGTGACTAGCGGGAGAGGGTATGGGGAGCAGTTCTTC.